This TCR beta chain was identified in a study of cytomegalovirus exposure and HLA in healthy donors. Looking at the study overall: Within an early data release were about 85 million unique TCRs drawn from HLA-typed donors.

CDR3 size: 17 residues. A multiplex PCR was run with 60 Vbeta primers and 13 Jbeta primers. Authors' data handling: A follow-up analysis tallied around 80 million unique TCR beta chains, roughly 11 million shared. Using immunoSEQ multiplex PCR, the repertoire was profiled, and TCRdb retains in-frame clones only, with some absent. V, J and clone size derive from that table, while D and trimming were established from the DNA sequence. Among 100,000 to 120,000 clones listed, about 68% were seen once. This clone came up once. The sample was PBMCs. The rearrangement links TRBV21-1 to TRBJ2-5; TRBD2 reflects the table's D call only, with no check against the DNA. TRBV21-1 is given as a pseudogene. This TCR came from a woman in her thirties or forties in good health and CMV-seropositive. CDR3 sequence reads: CASSSPPWTGAEETQYF. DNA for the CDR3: TGTGCCAGCAGCAGTCCACCGTGGACGGGAGCCGAAGAGACCCAGTACTTC.